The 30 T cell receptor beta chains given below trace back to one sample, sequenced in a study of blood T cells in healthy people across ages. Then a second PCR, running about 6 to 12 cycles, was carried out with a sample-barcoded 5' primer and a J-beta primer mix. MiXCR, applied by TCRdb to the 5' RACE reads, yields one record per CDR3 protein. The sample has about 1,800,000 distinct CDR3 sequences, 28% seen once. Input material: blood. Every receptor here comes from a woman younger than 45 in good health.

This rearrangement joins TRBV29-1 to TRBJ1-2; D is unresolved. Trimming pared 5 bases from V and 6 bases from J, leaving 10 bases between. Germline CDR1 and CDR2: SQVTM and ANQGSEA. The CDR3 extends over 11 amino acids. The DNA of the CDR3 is TGCAGCGTTCAAAGAGTGCATGGCTACACCTTC. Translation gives CSVQRVHGYTF.

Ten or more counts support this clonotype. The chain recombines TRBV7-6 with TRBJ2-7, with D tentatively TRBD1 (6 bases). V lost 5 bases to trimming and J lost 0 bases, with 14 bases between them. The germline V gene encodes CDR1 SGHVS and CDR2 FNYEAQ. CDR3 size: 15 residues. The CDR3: CASSLQTGRSYEQYF. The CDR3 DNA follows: TGTGCCAGCAGCCTCCAGACAGGACGCTCCTACGAGCAGTACTTC.

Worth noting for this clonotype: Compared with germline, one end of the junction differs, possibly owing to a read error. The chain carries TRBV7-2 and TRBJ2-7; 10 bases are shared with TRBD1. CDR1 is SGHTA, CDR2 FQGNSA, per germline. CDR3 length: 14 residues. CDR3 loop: CANSPGQGGYEQYF. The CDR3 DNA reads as TGTGCCAACAGCCCAGGACAGGGGGGCTACGAGCAGTACTTC.

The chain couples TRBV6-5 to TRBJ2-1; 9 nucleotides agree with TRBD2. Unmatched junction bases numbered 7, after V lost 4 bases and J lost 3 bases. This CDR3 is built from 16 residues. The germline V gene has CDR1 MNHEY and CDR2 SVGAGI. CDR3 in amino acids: CASSWGSGRSYNEQFF. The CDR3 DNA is TGTGCCAGCAGTTGGGGTAGCGGGAGAAGCTACAATGAGCAGTTCTTC.

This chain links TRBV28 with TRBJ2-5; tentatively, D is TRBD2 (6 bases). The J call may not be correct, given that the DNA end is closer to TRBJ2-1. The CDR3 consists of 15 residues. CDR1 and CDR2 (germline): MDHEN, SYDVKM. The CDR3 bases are TGTGCCAGCAGTTTCCGGGGGACCGGGGGAGAGACCCAGTTCTTC. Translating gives CASSFRGTGGETQFF.

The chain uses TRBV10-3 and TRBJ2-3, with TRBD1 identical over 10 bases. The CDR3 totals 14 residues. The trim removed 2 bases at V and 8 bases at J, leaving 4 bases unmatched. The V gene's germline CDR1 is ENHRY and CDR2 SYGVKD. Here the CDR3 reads CAISEGQGGATQYF. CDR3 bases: TGTGCCATCAGTGAGGGACAGGGGGGAGCTACGCAGTATTTT.

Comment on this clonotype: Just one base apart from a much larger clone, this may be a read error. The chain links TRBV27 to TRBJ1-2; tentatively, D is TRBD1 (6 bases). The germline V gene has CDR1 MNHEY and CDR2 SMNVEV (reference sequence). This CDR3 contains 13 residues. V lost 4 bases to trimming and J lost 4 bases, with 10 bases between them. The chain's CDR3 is CASSWGRGYGYTF. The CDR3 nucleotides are TGTGCCAGCAGTTGGGGCAGGGGCTATGGCTACACCTTC.

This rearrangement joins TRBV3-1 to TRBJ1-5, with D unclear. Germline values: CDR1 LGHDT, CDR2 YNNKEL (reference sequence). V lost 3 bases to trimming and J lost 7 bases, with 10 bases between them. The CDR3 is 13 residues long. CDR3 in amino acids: CASSQGIRQPQHF. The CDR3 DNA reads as TGTGCCAGCAGCCAGGGAATAAGGCAGCCCCAGCATTTT.

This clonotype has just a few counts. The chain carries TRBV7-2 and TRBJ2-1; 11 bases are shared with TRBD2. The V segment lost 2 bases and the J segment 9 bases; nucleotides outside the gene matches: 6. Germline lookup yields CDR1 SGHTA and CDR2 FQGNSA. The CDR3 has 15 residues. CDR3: CASSLTSGSLVEQFF. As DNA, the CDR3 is TGTGCCAGCAGCTTAACTAGCGGGAGTTTGGTTGAGCAGTTCTTC.

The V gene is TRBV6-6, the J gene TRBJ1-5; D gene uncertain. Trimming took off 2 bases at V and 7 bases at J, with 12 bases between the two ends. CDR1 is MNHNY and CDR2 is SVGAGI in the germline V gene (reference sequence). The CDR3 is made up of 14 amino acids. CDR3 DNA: TGTGCCAGCAGTTACAGGACCCGGGTGCAGCCCCAGCATTTT. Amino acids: CASSYRTRVQPQHF.

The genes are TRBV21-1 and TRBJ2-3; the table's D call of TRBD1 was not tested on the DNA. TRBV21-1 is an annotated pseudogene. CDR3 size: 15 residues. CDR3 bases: TGTGCCAGCAGCAATGCCGGCCCCTTCGGAGATACGCAGTATTTT. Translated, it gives CASSNAGPFGDTQYF.

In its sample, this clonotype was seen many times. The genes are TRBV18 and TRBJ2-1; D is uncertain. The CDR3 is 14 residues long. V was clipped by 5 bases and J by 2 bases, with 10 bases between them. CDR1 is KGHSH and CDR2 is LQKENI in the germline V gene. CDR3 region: CASSKDATYNEQFF. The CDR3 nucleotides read TGTGCCAGCTCAAAGGACGCGACCTACAATGAGCAGTTCTTC.

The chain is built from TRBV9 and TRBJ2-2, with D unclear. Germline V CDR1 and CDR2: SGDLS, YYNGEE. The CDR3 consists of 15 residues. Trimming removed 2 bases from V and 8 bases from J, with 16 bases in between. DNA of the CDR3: TGTGCCAGCAGCGTCTCCCCCCTAAAGACGGGGGAGCTGTTTTTT. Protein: CASSVSPLKTGELFF.

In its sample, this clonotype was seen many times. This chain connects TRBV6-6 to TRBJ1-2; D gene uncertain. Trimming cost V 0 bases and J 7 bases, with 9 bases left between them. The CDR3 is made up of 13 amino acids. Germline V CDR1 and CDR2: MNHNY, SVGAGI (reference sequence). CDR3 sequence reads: CASSYSIAGGYTF. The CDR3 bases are TGTGCCAGCAGTTACTCTATAGCAGGTGGCTACACCTTC.

Written as DNA, the CDR3 is TGCAGTGCTCACGGGAGCGAGGTCTACAATGAGCAGTTCTTC. It specifies CSAHGSEVYNEQFF. The genes are TRBV20-1 and TRBJ2-1, with TRBD2 as a possible D gene (6 bases). V lost 5 bases to trimming and J lost 3 bases, with 14 bases between them. This CDR3 is built from 14 residues. Germline CDR1 is DFQATT and CDR2 is SNEGSKA (reference sequence).

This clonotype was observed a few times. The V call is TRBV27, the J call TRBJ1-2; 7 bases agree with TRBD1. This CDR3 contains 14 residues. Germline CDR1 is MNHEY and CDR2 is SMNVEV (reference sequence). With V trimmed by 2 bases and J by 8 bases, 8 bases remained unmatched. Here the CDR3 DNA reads TGTGCCAGCAGTTTACGACAGGGAGTGACGGGCTACACCTTC. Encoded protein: CASSLRQGVTGYTF.

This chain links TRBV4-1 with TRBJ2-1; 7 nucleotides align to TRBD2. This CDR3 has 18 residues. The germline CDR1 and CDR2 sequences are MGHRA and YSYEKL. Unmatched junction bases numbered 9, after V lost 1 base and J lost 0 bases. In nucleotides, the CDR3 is TGCGCCAGCAGCCAAGGGTTTACGCGGGGGAGCTCCTACAATGAGCAGTTCTTC. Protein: CASSQGFTRGSSYNEQFF.

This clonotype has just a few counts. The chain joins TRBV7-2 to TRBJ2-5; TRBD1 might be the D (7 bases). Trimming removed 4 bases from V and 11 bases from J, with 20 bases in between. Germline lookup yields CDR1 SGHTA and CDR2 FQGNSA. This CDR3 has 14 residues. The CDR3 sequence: CASSSWDSAGKQYF. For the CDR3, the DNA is TGTGCCAGCAGCTCATGGGACAGCGCGGGGAAGCAGTACTTC.

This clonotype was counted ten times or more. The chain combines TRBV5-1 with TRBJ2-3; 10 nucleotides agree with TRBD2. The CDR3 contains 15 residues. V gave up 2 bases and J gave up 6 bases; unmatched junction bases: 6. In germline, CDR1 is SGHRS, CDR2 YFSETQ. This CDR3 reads CASSLSGGASDTQYF. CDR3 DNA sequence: TGCGCCAGCAGCTTAAGCGGGGGGGCCTCCGATACGCAGTATTTT.

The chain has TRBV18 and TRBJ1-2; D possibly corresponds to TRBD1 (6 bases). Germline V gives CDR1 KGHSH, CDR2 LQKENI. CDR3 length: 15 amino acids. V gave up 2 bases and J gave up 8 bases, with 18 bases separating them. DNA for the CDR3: TGTGCCAGCTCACCAGGGGGCTCTGGTTTCTACGGCTACACCTTC. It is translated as CASSPGGSGFYGYTF.

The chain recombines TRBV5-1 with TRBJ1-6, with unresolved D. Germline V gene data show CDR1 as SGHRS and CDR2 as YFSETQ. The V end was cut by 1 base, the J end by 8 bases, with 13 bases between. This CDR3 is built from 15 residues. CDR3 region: CASSLFRNEHSPLHF. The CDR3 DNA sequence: TGCGCCAGCAGCTTGTTCAGGAACGAGCATTCACCCCTCCACTTT.

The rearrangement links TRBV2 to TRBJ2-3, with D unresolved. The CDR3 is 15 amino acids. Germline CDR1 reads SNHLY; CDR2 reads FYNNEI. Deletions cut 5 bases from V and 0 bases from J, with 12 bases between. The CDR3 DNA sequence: TGTGCCAGCAGTAGTCTTTTTATTAGCACAGATACGCAGTATTTT. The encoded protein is CASSSLFISTDTQYF.

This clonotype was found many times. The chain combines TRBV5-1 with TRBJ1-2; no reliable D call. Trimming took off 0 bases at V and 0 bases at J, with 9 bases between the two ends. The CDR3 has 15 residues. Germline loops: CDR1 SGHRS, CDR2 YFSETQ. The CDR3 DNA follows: TGCGCCAGCAGCTTGGATCCAGGAGCTAACTATGGCTACACCTTC. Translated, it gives CASSLDPGANYGYTF.

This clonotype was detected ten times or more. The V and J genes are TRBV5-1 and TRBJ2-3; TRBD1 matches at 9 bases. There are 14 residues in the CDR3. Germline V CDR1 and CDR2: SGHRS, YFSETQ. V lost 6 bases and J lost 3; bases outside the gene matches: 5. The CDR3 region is CASNRDRETDTQYF. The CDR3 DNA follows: TGCGCCAGCAATCGGGACAGGGAAACAGATACGCAGTATTTT.

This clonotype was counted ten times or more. The CDR3 here is CASSQDGQRYEQYF. CDR3 nucleotide sequence: TGCGCCAGCAGCCAAGATGGCCAGCGCTACGAGCAGTACTTC. The chain carries TRBV4-1 and TRBJ2-7; unclear D gene. The V end was cut by 0 bases, the J end by 3 bases, with 9 bases between. CDR1 MGHRA and CDR2 YSYEKL come from the germline V gene. This CDR3 is 14 amino acids long.

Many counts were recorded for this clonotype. The CDR3 sequence: CASSFAGKTDTQYF. The CDR3 DNA sequence: TGTGCCAGCAGCTTCGCAGGGAAGACAGATACGCAGTATTTT. This chain links TRBV7-9 with TRBJ2-3, with a weak D call TRBD1 (5 bases). There are 14 residues in the CDR3. Germline V gene sequence: CDR1 SEHNR, CDR2 FQNEAQ (reference sequence). Between the trimmed V and J ends, which lost 3 bases and 3 bases, there was a span of 10 bases. Combining the CDR3 with reference TRBV7-9 and TRBJ2-3 gives the whole variable domain DTGVSQNPRHKITKRGQNVTFRCDPISEHNRLYWYRQTLGQGPEFLTYFQNEAQLEKSRLLSDRFSAERPKGSFSTLEIQRTEQGDSAMYLCASSFAGKTDTQYFGPGTRLTVL.

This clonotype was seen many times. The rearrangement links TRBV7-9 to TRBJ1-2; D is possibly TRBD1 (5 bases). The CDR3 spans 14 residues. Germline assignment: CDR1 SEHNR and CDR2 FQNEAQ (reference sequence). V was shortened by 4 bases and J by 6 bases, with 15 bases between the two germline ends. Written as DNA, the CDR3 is TGTGCCAGCAGCTCTATTGGGGGATCGGATGGCTACACCTTC. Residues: CASSSIGGSDGYTF.

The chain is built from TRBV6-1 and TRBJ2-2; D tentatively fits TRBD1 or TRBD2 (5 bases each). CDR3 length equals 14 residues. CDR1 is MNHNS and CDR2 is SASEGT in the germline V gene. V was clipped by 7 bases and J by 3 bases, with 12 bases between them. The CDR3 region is CASMRGLDTGELFF. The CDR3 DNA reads TGTGCCAGCATGAGGGGTCTAGACACCGGGGAGCTGTTTTTT.

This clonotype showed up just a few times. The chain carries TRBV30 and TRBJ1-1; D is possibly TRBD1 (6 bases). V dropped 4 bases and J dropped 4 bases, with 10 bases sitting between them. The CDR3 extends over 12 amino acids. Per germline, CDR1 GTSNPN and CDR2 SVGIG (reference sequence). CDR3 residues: CAWTTGTTEAFF. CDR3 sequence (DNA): TGTGCCTGGACGACAGGAACCACTGAAGCTTTCTTT.

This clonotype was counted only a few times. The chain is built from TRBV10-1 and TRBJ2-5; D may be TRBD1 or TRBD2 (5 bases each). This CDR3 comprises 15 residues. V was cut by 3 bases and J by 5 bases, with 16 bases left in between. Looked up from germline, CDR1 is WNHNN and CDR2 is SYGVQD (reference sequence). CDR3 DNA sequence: TGCGCCAGCAGTGACCCCGGGACCCGCGGGGAGACCCAGTACTTC. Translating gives CASSDPGTRGETQYF.